This is a list of T cell receptor beta chains from one sample in a study of T cell repertoires in cytomegalovirus infection. TCRdb used MiXCR to reprocess the reads, holding one entry per CDR3 protein. This sample has around 490,000 distinct CDR3 sequences, with about 30% found just once. The sequenced material came from PBMCs. The receptor source for this set is a human donor in good health (CMV status not recorded). Some clones in this sample may be carry-over from other donors' samples. The CDR3 runs from the conserved cysteine through the conserved F or W. Fields, in order: D gene, V gene, clone size, J gene, CDR3 DNA, CDR3 protein. The D gene is left open where the match is weak. The listing skips clone size in some rows; elsewhere it reads once, few, many or a size class.

>-|TRBV6-2/TRBV6-3|few|TRBJ1-1
TGTGCCAGCAGTCAAACAGGGAGCACTGAAGCTTTCTTT
CASSQTGSTEAFF
>TRBD1|TRBV28|-|TRBJ1-2
TGTGCCAGCAGTTCACCGGGACAGTTTAACTATTGCTACACCTTC
CASSSPGQFNYCYTF
>TRBD2|TRBV5-5|few|TRBJ2-5
TGTGCCAGCAGCCAAGGACTAGCGGGAGCTGAGACCCAGTACTTC
CASSQGLAGAETQYF
>-|TRBV7-9|few|TRBJ1-1
TGTGCCAGCAGCCCCCCCCAGGGTGGAGGCACTGAAGCTTTCTTT
CASSPPQGGGTEAFF
>-|TRBV7-2|-|TRBJ2-7
TGTGCCAGCAGCTTAGTAGGGACGGTGAACTCCTACGAGCAGTACTTC
CASSLVGTVNSYEQYF
>-|TRBV7-2|many|TRBJ2-3
TGTGCCAGCAGCTGGGGCGGTACTGGCACAGATACGCAGTATTTT
CASSWGGTGTDTQYF
>TRBD1|TRBV6-1|-|TRBJ1-5
TGTGCCAGCAGTGGAGGCGGGACAGGGATTCAGCCCCAGCATTTT
CASSGGGTGIQPQHF
>TRBD1|TRBV14|-|TRBJ2-5
TGTGCCAGCAGCCGAGACCGGGACAGGGGGCTTGGGACCCAGTACTTC
CASSRDRDRGLGTQYF
>TRBD2|TRBV7-8|many|TRBJ2-7
TGTGCCAGCAGCTTAGTCGCTAGCGGGAGGGCCTACGAGCAGTACTTC
CASSLVASGRAYEQYF
>-|TRBV28|-|TRBJ1-1
TGTGCCAGCAGTTTACGGGGCAGGTTAATCACTGAAGCTTTCTTT
CASSLRGRLITEAFF
>TRBD1|TRBV7-2|few|TRBJ2-5
TGTGCCAGCAGCCGGGGACAGTTGAAAGAGACCCAGTACTTC
CASSRGQLKETQYF
>-|TRBV12-3/TRBV12-4|-|TRBJ2-3
TGTGCCAGCAGTTTTTTACAATCAGATACGCAGTATTTT
CASSFLQSDTQYF
>-|TRBV7-2|many|TRBJ1-3
TGTGCCAGCAGCTTATTGTCCCGGCGGGGTTCTGGAAACACCATATATTTT
CASSLLSRRGSGNTIYF
>-|TRBV20-1|few|TRBJ1-5
TGCAGTGCTAGAAGTCAAATCTATCAGCCCCAGCATTTT
CSARSQIYQPQHF
>-|TRBV4-1|-|TRBJ2-2
TGCGCCAGCAGCCAAGATCTTGGCGGGGCGAACACCGGGGAGCTGTTTTTT
CASSQDLGGANTGELFF
>-|TRBV14|few|TRBJ1-1
TGTGCCAGCAGGGGTTGGACAGAAATGAACACTGAAGCTTTCTTT
CASRGWTEMNTEAFF
>TRBD2|TRBV20-1|few|TRBJ2-1
TGCAGTGCTAGGCGGCTAGCGGAACCCTGGAATGAGCAGTTCTTC
CSARRLAEPWNEQFF
>TRBD2|TRBV7-2|many|TRBJ2-5
TGTGCCAGCAGCTTAGTTGGGACGCGGGGAGGGGAGACCCAGTACTTC
CASSLVGTRGGETQYF
>-|TRBV7-9|-|TRBJ1-1
TGTGCCAGCAGCTTAGCGACACAGGTAAAAGCTTTCTTT
CASSLATQVKAFF
>-|TRBV18|once|TRBJ2-1
TGTGCCAGCTCACCACAGCCAGCGGCCCTTTCCTACAATGAGCAGTTCTTC
CASSPQPAALSYNEQFF
>-|TRBV5-4|-|TRBJ1-5
TGTGCCAGCAGCTTGGGAGGGACGGAGCCCCAGCATTTT
CASSLGGTEPQHF
>TRBD1|TRBV6-1|many|TRBJ1-6
TGTGCCAGCAGGAAAGACAGGGGAAGAAATTCACCCCTCCACTTT
CASRKDRGRNSPLHF
>TRBD1|TRBV19|few|TRBJ2-1
TGTGCCAGTAGTATTCAGGGACAGAGAATCAACAATGAGCAGTTCTTC
CASSIQGQRINNEQFF
>TRBD2|TRBV29-1|-|TRBJ2-5
TGCAGCGTTGAAAGGTTAGCGGGGGCTCAAGAGACCCAGTACTTC
CSVERLAGAQETQYF
>-|TRBV7-9|-|TRBJ2-1
TGTGCCAGCAGCTTAGGACAGGGCCTGGAGGGGAATGAGCAGTTCTTC
CASSLGQGLEGNEQFF
>TRBD1|TRBV11-2|-|TRBJ2-5
TGTGCCAGCAGCACACGACAGGGCGGAGAGACCCAGTACTTC
CASSTRQGGETQYF
>-|TRBV7-3|few|TRBJ2-7
TGTGCCAGCAGCTTCGCGGGCATGTACGAGCAGTACTTC
CASSFAGMYEQYF
>-|TRBV6-6|-|TRBJ2-2
TGTGCCAGCAGAAACCCAGGGAACACCGGGGAGCTGTTTTTT
CASRNPGNTGELFF
>-|TRBV11-2|few|TRBJ2-5
TGTGCCAGCAGCTTAGAAGTGACAGAGACCCAGTACTTC
CASSLEVTETQYF
>TRBD2|TRBV7-2|few|TRBJ2-3
TGTGCCAGCAGCCCGGGACTAGCGGGACAGTATTTCACAGATACGCAGTATTTT
CASSPGLAGQYFTDTQYF
>TRBD1|TRBV2|many|TRBJ2-5
TGTGCCAGCAGCGGACAGGGTGGGGAGACCCAGTACTTC
CASSGQGGETQYF
>-|TRBV6-2/TRBV6-3|-|TRBJ2-1
TGTGCCAGCGGGAAGGGGTTTGTTAATGAGCAGTTCTTC
CASGKGFVNEQFF
>-|TRBV27|-|TRBJ2-5
TGTGCCAGCAGCCCCCGACAGATACTAATCCAAGAGACCCAGTACTTC
CASSPRQILIQETQYF
>-|TRBV19|few|TRBJ2-3
TGTGCCAGTAGTCCCCGACAGACCCCCACAGATACGCAGTATTTT
CASSPRQTPTDTQYF
>TRBD1|TRBV6-1|-|TRBJ1-1
TGTGCCAGCAGTGAGTTTCGGGACAGGGTCAACACTGAAGCTTTCTTT
CASSEFRDRVNTEAFF
>-|TRBV11-3|many|TRBJ1-1
TGTGCCAGCAGCCCAATGAACACTGAAGCTTTCTTT
CASSPMNTEAFF
>TRBD2|TRBV7-2|-|TRBJ2-3
TGTGCCAGCAGCTTTGGGACTAGCGGGAGGGGTTATACGCAGTATTTT
CASSFGTSGRGYTQYF
>TRBD1|TRBV7-2|many|TRBJ2-7
TGTGCCAGCAGCTTAGTGGACAGGCCAGAGTACTTC
CASSLVDRPEYF
>-|TRBV24-1|few|TRBJ1-2
TGTGCCACCAGTCAGGATTTATATGGCTACACCTTC
CATSQDLYGYTF
>-|TRBV2|few|TRBJ2-3
TGTGCCACCGGGGCAGGGAGCACAGATACGCAGTATTTT
CATGAGSTDTQYF
>-|TRBV7-9|-|TRBJ2-7
TGTGCCAGCAGGAGGGGGGGGAGCCCCTACGAGCAGTACTTC
CASRRGGSPYEQYF
>TRBD2|TRBV20-1|-|TRBJ2-1
TGCAGTGCTCCGGGACTAGTAGCGGGTGAGCAGTTCTTC
CSAPGLVAGEQFF
>-|TRBV28|-|TRBJ1-1
TGTGCCAGCAGTTTCTATAGACTGACGAACACTGAAGCTTTCTTT
CASSFYRLTNTEAFF
>TRBD2|TRBV7-9|few|TRBJ2-2
TGTGCCAGCAGCCCCTTTCGGGCGGGAGGATTCACCGGGGAGCTGTTTTTT
CASSPFRAGGFTGELFF
>-|TRBV6-5|-|TRBJ1-5
TGTGCCAGCAGTCACGAGCAGGGTAACGGTCAGCCCCAGCATTTT
CASSHEQGNGQPQHF
>-|TRBV29-1|few|TRBJ1-5
TGCAGCGTTGTAATAGATTATAGCAATCAGCCCCAGCATTTT
CSVVIDYSNQPQHF
>TRBD2|TRBV20-1|-|TRBJ2-5
TGCAGTGCTAGAGGGGGACCGGGACTAGCGGGAGGTTACCAAGAGACCCAGTACTTC
CSARGGPGLAGGYQETQYF
>-|TRBV19|-|TRBJ1-1
TGTGCCAGTTCGCCCGTCCTGGAGGGGTGGAACACTGAAGCTTTCTTT
CASSPVLEGWNTEAFF
>-|TRBV10-3|few|TRBJ1-2
TGTGCCATCAGTGAGTCAGAAAGATATGATGGCTACACCTTC
CAISESERYDGYTF
>-|TRBV4-1|-|TRBJ2-6
TGCGCCACTTCCAAAGGTTCTGGGGCCAACGTCCTGACTTTC
CATSKGSGANVLTF
>TRBD2|TRBV27|-|TRBJ2-1
TGTGCCACCATAAAACTAGCGCGGAACAATGAGCAGTTCTTC
CATIKLARNNEQFF